These T cell receptor beta chains were read from a single sample in a study of T-cell reconstitution after alpha-beta-depleted transplantation in children. TCRdb reanalysed the PCR reads using MiXCR and keeps one entry per CDR3 protein. The sample lists 300,000 to 400,000 distinct CDR3 sequences; about 16% were seen once. Sequences were derived from PBMCs, mostly from graft donor cells, sampled 360 days after TCRalphabeta/CD19-depleted stem cell transplant. The source of these receptors is a male patient aged 2-10 years who had a stem cell transplant for acute lymphoblastic leukemia, so the T cells may come from the graft donor. Both conserved end residues are part of each CDR3. Each record gives: D gene, clone size, V gene, J gene, CDR3 DNA, CDR3 protein. D genes are given only for firm matches. Some rows have no size entry. The others give once, few or many, or a class for an expanded clone.

TRBD2,many,TRBV9,TRBJ2-1,TGTGCCAGCAGCTCCCTGACTAGCGGGAACTACAATGAGCAGTTCTTC,CASSSLTSGNYNEQFF
-,-,TRBV24-1,TRBJ2-7,TGTGCCACCAGTGATTTGGACGAGCAGTACTTC,CATSDLDEQYF
-,-,TRBV24-1,TRBJ2-5,TGTGCCACCAGGGGGACGGACCAAGAGACCCAGTACTTC,CATRGTDQETQYF
TRBD1,-,TRBV20-1,TRBJ1-2,TGCAGTGCTGGACAGGGAGTTAACTATGGCTACACCTTC,CSAGQGVNYGYTF
-,few,TRBV7-9,TRBJ1-1,TGTGCCAGCAGCTCCCCCTGGGACCTTCGAGCTTTCTTT,CASSSPWDLRAFF
TRBD2,many,TRBV20-1,TRBJ2-3,TGCAGTCTAGGGTCTAGCGGAAACACAGATACGCAGTATTTT,CSLGSSGNTDTQYF
-,-,TRBV7-8,TRBJ2-2,TGTGCCAGCAGCACCCCTTTCGGCGGAGGCAACACCGGGGAGCTGTTTTTT,CASSTPFGGGNTGELFF
-,-,TRBV20-1,TRBJ2-7,TGCTGTGCTAGGGGACCCAAGACCGGGACGGACGTTTACGAGCAGTACTTC,CCARGPKTGTDVYEQYF
TRBD1,many,TRBV10-3,TRBJ1-1,TGTGCCATCACTAGAACAGGGGTCCTTACTGAAGCTTTCTTT,CAITRTGVLTEAFF
-,many,TRBV5-8,TRBJ2-1,TGTGCCAGCAGCTTGGGGGCTAGCTCCTACAATGAGCAGTTCTTC,CASSLGASSYNEQFF
TRBD2,few,TRBV5-1,TRBJ2-3,TGCGCCAGCAGCGCGCTAGCGGGAGACGGGGATACGCAGTATTTT,CASSALAGDGDTQYF
-,-,TRBV6-1,TRBJ2-7,TGTGCCAGCAACCACGCTAGCCTCTTAGTCGAGCAGTACTTC,CASNHASLLVEQYF
TRBD1,-,TRBV11-2,TRBJ1-3,TGTGCCAGCAGCTTGGGACAGGGAAGTCTTTTCTCTGGAAACACCATATATTTT,CASSLGQGSLFSGNTIYF